These T cell receptor beta chains were read from a single sample in a study of CD8+CD57+ T cells in acquired aplastic anemia. MiXCR was run by TCRdb on the reads, yielding one entry per CDR3 protein. The sample records a few hundred thousand distinct CDR3 sequences, 56% being singletons. The sequencing sample was made of sorted CD4+, CD8+, or CD8+CD57+ T cells (not recorded which) from PBMCs. Receptors were obtained from a human donor with aplastic anemia. Each CDR3 is given with its conserved first and last residue. D genes are given only for firm matches. The size of a clone is reported for some rows only, either as once, few or many, or as a class for expanded clones.

CDR3 protein	CDR3 DNA	D gene	V gene	J gene	clone size
CASSPQVGTSGLGEQYF	TGTGCCAGCAGCCCGCAGGTCGGGACTAGCGGGCTGGGGGAGCAGTACTTC	TRBD2	TRBV7-2	TRBJ2-7	.
CASSPGLASLGDEQFF	TGTGCCAGCAGCCCGGGACTAGCGTCGTTAGGAGATGAGCAGTTCTTC	TRBD2	TRBV2	TRBJ2-1	.
CASSSAGLNTEAFF	TGTGCCAGCAGCTCGGCGGGACTGAACACTGAAGCTTTCTTT	.	TRBV5-4	TRBJ1-1	.
CSVVPQRIPEAFF	TGCAGCGTTGTTCCGCAGAGAATACCGGAGGCTTTCTTT	.	TRBV29-1	TRBJ1-1	.
CASSLYPDQRDGYTF	TGTGCCAGCAGTTTATATCCCGACCAGCGGGATGGCTACACCTTC	.	TRBV12-3/TRBV12-4	TRBJ1-2	few
CASSLAPGTENIQYF	TGCGCCAGCAGCTTGGCCCCAGGGACCGAAAACATTCAGTACTTC	.	TRBV5-1	TRBJ2-4	.
CAISESPRGQLIYNEQFF	TGTGCCATCAGTGAGTCCCCTAGGGGACAACTGATTTACAATGAGCAGTTCTTC	.	TRBV10-3	TRBJ2-1	.
CASMGGVGKLFF	TGTGCCAGTATGGGGGGCGTCGGAAAACTGTTTTTT	.	TRBV19	TRBJ1-4	.
CASSHTEASSYNSPLHF	TGTGCCAGCAGCCATACAGAGGCCAGCTCCTATAATTCACCCCTCCACTTT	.	TRBV12-3/TRBV12-4	TRBJ1-6	.
CSARGTSGGSTDTQYF	TGCAGTGCTAGGGGGACTAGCGGGGGGAGCACAGATACGCAGTATTTT	TRBD2	TRBV20-1	TRBJ2-3	.